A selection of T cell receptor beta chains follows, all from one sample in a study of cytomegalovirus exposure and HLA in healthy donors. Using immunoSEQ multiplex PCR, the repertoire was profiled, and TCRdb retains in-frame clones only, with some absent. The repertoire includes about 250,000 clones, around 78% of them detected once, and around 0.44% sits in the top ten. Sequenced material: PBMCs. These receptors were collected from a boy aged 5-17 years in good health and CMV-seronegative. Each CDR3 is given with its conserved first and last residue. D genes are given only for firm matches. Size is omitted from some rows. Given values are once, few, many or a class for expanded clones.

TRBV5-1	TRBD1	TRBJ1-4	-	TGCGCCAGCAGCGGGGAAGGGGGCCGGGGTAATGAAAAACTGTTTTTT	CASSGEGGRGNEKLFF
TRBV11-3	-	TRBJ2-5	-	TGTGCCAGCAGCTCGTCAGGGTCACTTCAAGAGACCCAGTACTTC	CASSSSGSLQETQYF
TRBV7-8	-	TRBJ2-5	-	TGTGCCAGCAGCCTCCCGGCTTGGACTCCCGGGCTCATGAAGGAGACCCAGTACTTC	CASSLPAWTPGLMKETQYF
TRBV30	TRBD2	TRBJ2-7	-	TGTGCCTGGAGTGTACTAGGGAAGCGGGGGGCACAGTACTTC	CAWSVLGKRGAQYF
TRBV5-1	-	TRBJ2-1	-	TGCGCCAGCAGCTTCGTGTTGTCAGGGAAAAATGAGCAGTTCTTC	CASSFVLSGKNEQFF
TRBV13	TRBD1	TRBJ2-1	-	TGTGCCAGCAGCAGACGCGGCAGGGGGCAGTATGAGCAGTTCTTC	CASSRRGRGQYEQFF
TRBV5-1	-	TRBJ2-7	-	TGCGCCAGCAGCTTGGCCGGGGTTCGCTACGAGCAGTACTTC	CASSLAGVRYEQYF
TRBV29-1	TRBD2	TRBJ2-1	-	TGCAGCGTGGGACTAGCACCCAGTGAGCAGTTCTTC	CSVGLAPSEQFF
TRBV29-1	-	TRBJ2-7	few	TGCAGCGTTGTATGGGCCCTGACAGACACGTACGAGCAGTACTTC	CSVVWALTDTYEQYF
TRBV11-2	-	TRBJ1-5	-	TGTGCCAGCAGCGCCAGTTGGGGGGTGGGTGAGCCCCAGCATTTT	CASSASWGVGEPQHF
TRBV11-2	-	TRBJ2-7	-	TGTGCCAGCAGCTCGACACTCTCAGGTTCCTACGAGCAGTACTTC	CASSSTLSGSYEQYF
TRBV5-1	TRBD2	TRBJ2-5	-	TGCGCCAGCAGCATCGGACTAGCGGGAGCAGAGACCCAGTACTTC	CASSIGLAGAETQYF
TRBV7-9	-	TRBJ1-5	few	TGTGCCAGCAGCGTAGGAGGGAGCAATCAGCCCCAGCATTTT	CASSVGGSNQPQHF
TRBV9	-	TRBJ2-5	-	TGTGCCAGCAGCGTAACCGGGGCGGGGGAGACCCAGTACTTC	CASSVTGAGETQYF
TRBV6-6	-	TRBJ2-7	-	TGTGCCAGCAGGATCACGGGGGGCAGGGACGAGCAGTACTTC	CASRITGGRDEQYF
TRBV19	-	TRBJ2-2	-	TGTGCCAGTAGTATTGTCCCCCGGAACACCGGGGAGCTGTTTTTT	CASSIVPRNTGELFF
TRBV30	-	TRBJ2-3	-	TGTGCCTGGAGTCGCCCTTTGGGCGGCACAGATACGCAGTATTTT	CAWSRPLGGTDTQYF
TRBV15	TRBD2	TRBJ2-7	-	TGTGCCACCAGCAGGCCGGGACTAGCGGGACGCGAGCAGTACTTC	CATSRPGLAGREQYF